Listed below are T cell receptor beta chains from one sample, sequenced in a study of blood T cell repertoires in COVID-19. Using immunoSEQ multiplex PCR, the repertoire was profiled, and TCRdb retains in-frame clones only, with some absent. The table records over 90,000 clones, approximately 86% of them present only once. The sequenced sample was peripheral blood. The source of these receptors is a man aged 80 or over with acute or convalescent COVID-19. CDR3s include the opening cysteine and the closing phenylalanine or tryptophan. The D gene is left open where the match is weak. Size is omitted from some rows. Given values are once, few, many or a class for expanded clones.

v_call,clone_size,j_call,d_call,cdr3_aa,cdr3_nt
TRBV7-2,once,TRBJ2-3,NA,CASSFLADTQYF,TGTGCCAGCAGCTTCCTCGCAGATACGCAGTATTTT
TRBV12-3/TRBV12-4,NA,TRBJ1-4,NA,CASSLTGDEKLFF,TGTGCCAGCAGTTTAACCGGGGATGAAAAACTGTTTTTT
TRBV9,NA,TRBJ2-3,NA,CASSVAGGLTDTQYF,TGTGCCAGCAGCGTAGCCGGGGGACTCACAGATACGCAGTATTTT
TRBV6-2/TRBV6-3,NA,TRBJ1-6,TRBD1,CASTPGQGVSPLHF,TGTGCCAGCACCCCGGGACAGGGAGTATCACCCCTCCACTTT
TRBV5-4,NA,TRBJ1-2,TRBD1,CASSSVRTGGSRGYTF,TGTGCCAGCAGCTCGGTGAGGACAGGGGGTTCAAGAGGCTACACCTTC
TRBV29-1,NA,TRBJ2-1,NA,CSLGGLGEQFF,TGCAGCCTCGGAGGGTTGGGTGAGCAGTTCTTC
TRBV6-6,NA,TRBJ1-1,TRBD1,CASSQGQGRGNTEAFF,TGTGCCAGCAGCCAGGGACAGGGACGGGGGAACACTGAAGCTTTCTTT
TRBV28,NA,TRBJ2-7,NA,CASSRRSPPYEQYF,TGTGCCAGCAGTCGGCGGTCCCCTCCCTACGAGCAGTACTTC
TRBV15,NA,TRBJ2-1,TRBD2,CATSRAGGPIDEQFF,TGTGCCACCAGCCGAGCGGGAGGGCCGATAGATGAGCAGTTCTTC
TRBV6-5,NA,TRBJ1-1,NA,CASSPLGGTEAFF,TGTGCCAGCAGTCCCCTGGGGGGCACTGAAGCTTTCTTT
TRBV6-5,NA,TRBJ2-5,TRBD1,CASSSEDRDGTQYF,TGTGCCAGCAGTTCCGAGGACAGGGACGGGACCCAGTACTTC
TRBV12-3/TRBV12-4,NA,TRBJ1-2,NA,CASSLNGGFGYTF,TGTGCCAGCAGTTTAAATGGGGGGTTTGGCTACACCTTC
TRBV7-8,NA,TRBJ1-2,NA,CASSPLRGYGYTF,TGTGCCAGCAGCCCCTTGAGAGGTTATGGCTACACCTTC
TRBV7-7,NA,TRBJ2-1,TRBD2,CASSSLAGREQFF,TGTGCTAGCAGTTCCCTAGCGGGTCGTGAGCAGTTCTTC
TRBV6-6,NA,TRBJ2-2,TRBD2,CASSRLLAGPALNTGELFF,TGTGCCAGCAGTCGCTTACTAGCGGGCCCTGCCTTAAACACCGGGGAGCTGTTTTTT
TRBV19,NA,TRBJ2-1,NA,CASSISGRPTGEQFF,TGTGCCAGTAGTATTTCTGGCAGGCCTACCGGTGAGCAGTTCTTC
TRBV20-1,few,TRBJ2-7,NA,CSASVRAGSTDEQYF,TGCAGTGCTAGTGTGCGAGCGGGTTCTACGGACGAGCAGTACTTC
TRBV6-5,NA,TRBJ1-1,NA,CASSYVQGLNTEAFF,TGTGCCAGCAGTTACGTCCAGGGCTTGAACACTGAAGCTTTCTTT
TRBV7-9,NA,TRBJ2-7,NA,CASSLQGSSYEQYF,TGTGCCAGCAGCTTACAGGGAAGCTCCTACGAGCAGTACTTC
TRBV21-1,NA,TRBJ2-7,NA,CASSKASPHERGRAGGRNEQYF,TGTGCCAGCAGCAAAGCTTCTCCTCACGAACGCGGGAGGGCGGGGGGAAGGAACGAGCAGTACTTC
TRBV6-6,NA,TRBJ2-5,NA,CASSLNRALETQYF,TGTGCCAGCAGTTTAAACAGGGCATTGGAGACCCAGTACTTC
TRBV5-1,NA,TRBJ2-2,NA,CASSSLADLNTGELFF,TGCGCCAGCAGCTCGTTAGCGGATCTGAACACCGGGGAGCTGTTTTTT
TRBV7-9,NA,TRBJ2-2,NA,CASSLEGTGELFF,TGTGCCAGCAGCTTAGAGGGGACCGGGGAGCTGTTTTTT
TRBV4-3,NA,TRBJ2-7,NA,CASSQDRTSYREQYF,TGCGCCAGCAGCCAAGACAGAACTAGTTACCGCGAGCAGTACTTC
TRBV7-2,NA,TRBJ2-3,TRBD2,CASSPGGILTDTQYF,TGTGCCAGCAGCCCGGGGGGGATCCTCACAGATACGCAGTATTTT
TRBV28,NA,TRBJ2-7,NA,CASKLPLGEQYF,TGTGCCAGCAAGCTACCACTCGGCGAGCAGTACTTC
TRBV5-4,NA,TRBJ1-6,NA,CASASGQGQSPLHF,TGTGCCAGTGCTTCTGGGCAGGGCCAATCACCCCTCCACTTT
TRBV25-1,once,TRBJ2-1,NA,CASRDTHNEQFF,TGTGCCAGCAGGGACACCCACAATGAGCAGTTCTTC
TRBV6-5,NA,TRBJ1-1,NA,CASRGGINTEAFF,TGTGCCAGCAGGGGGGGAATTAACACTGAAGCTTTCTTT
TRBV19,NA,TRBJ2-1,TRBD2,CASSSGTSGRSYNEQFF,TGTGCCAGTAGCTCCGGGACTAGCGGACGTTCCTACAATGAGCAGTTCTTC
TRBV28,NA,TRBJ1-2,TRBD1,CASSFRDRVDGYTF,TGTGCCAGCAGCTTCCGGGACAGGGTCGATGGCTACACCTTC
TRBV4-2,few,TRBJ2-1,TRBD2,CASSQETSGYNEQFF,TGTGCCAGCAGCCAAGAGACTAGCGGCTACAATGAGCAGTTCTTC
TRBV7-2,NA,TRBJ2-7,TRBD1,CASSLEEGAGYEQYF,TGTGCCAGCAGCTTAGAAGAGGGGGCAGGGTACGAGCAGTACTTC
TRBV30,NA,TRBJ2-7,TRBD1,CAWSLTTGAGWYF,TGTGCCTGGAGTCTTACAACAGGGGCAGGGTGGTACTTC
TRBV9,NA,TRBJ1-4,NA,CASSVGREATNEKLFF,TGTGCCAGCAGCGTAGGTCGCGAGGCAACTAATGAAAAACTGTTTTTT